Presented here are 27 T cell receptor beta chains from one specimen sequenced in a study of blood T cell repertoires in COVID-19. Sequenced by immunoSEQ multiplex PCR; TCRdb stores in-frame clones only, minus some. This sample has over 200,000 clones, with around 86% found just once. What was sequenced was peripheral blood. These receptors were obtained from a man aged 50-60 years with COVID-19, enrolled during active disease.

The CDR3: CATSRDRGLYEQYF. As DNA, the CDR3 is TGTGCCACCAGCAGAGATAGAGGCCTATACGAGCAGTACTTC. V and J are TRBV15 and TRBJ2-7; no firm D call. CDR1 LNHNV and CDR2 YYDKDF come from the germline V gene (reference sequence). V was pared by 0 bases and J by 4 bases, with 10 bases between. This CDR3 spans 14 amino acids. Together with reference TRBV15 and TRBJ2-7, the CDR3 gives the full variable domain: DAMVIQNPRYQVTQFGKPVTLSCSQTLNHNVMYWYQQKSSQAPKLLFHYYDKDFNNEADTPDNFQSRRPNTSFCFLDIRSPGLGDTAMYLCATSRDRGLYEQYFGPGTRLTVT.

The chain employs TRBV4-1 and TRBJ1-2; D uncertain. Between the trimmed V and J ends, which lost 0 bases and 4 bases, there was a span of 9 bases. The V gene's germline CDR1 is MGHRA and CDR2 YSYEKL. This CDR3 comprises 14 residues. CDR3 sequence: CASSQDSLSYGYTF. In DNA, the CDR3 is TGCGCCAGCAGCCAAGATTCCCTGAGCTATGGCTACACCTTC.

This sequence joins TRBV23-1 and TRBJ2-7; a possible D gene is TRBD1 (6 bases). TRBV23-1 is known as an ORF, though its function is uncertain. The CDR3 consists of 20 residues. V lost 3 bases, J lost 2 bases, and 29 bases lay in between. The CDR3 nucleotides read TGCGCCAGCAGTCAGTCTTCCCCACAGGGTTTCCCGCGACCCCCCTACGAGCAGTACTTC. The encoded protein is CASSQSSPQGFPRPPYEQYF.

This rearrangement joins TRBV19 to TRBJ2-5; D is possibly TRBD2 (6 bases). The CDR3 runs 16 residues. Trimming took off 5 bases at V and 4 bases at J, with 20 bases between the two ends. Germline V gives CDR1 LNHDA, CDR2 SQIVND (reference sequence). CDR3 region: CASSPRTIERVETQYF. CDR3 in DNA: TGTGCCAGTAGTCCGCGGACTATCGAAAGGGTAGAGACCCAGTACTTC.

V is TRBV5-5 and J is TRBJ1-1; maybe TRBD1 (6 bases). The CDR3 totals 14 residues. V lost 5 bases to trimming and J lost 3 bases, with 14 bases between them. Germline lookup yields CDR1 SGHKS and CDR2 YYEKEE (reference sequence). The CDR3 coding sequence is TGTGCCAGCAGAACCCGGGACATACACACTGAAGCTTTCTTT. Translation: CASRTRDIHTEAFF.

The genes are TRBV28 and TRBJ2-7; D uncertain. This CDR3 region has 14 residues. Trimming cost V 5 bases and J 4 bases, with 15 bases left between them. The germline CDR1 and CDR2 sequences are MDHEN and SYDVKM. The CDR3 spells CASSLAEKEYEQYF. The CDR3 DNA sequence: TGTGCCAGCAGTCTCGCCGAGAAGGAGTACGAGCAGTACTTC.

CDR3 sequence (DNA): TGTGCCACGGGACAGGGGATAGAGACTGAAGCTTTCTTT. Amino acids: CATGQGIETEAFF. The chain uses TRBV10-3 and TRBJ1-1; 10 bases agree with TRBD1. The germline gives CDR1 ENHRY, CDR2 SYGVKD. CDR3 length: 13 amino acids. Trimming cost V 10 bases and J 5 bases; bases outside gene matches: 7.

The CDR3 here is CASSPRGIGETQYF. In nucleotides, the CDR3 is TGTGCCAGTAGCCCCCGCGGGATCGGAGAGACCCAGTACTTC. V gene TRBV27 combines with J gene TRBJ2-5; possibly TRBD2 for D (6 bases). Trimming removed 9 bases from V and 4 bases from J, with 18 bases in between. The CDR3 covers 14 residues. Germline CDR1 reads MNHEY; CDR2 reads SMNVEV (reference sequence).

This chain connects TRBV12-5 to TRBJ2-1; 9 nucleotides agree with TRBD2. The CDR3 has 17 amino acids. J gave up 4 bases and V 1 base, and 8 bases lay outside the gene matches. Germline V gives CDR1 LGHNT, CDR2 FRNRAP. The CDR3 sequence: CASGLGRLAERYNEQFF. The CDR3 region has the DNA TGTGCTAGTGGTTTGGGCCGACTAGCGGAGCGATACAATGAGCAGTTCTTC. The full variable domain, completed using reference TRBV12-5 and TRBJ2-1, is DARVTQTPRHKVTEMGQEVTMRCQPILGHNTVFWYRQTMMQGLELLAYFRNRAPLDDSGMPKDRFSAEMPDATLATLKIQPSEPRDSAVYFCASGLGRLAERYNEQFFGPGTRLTVL.

The V gene is TRBV5-1, the J gene TRBJ2-7; 8 positions match TRBD2. Germline trimming cut 0 bases from V and 3 bases from J; bases unmatched to any gene: 5. CDR1 is SGHRS and CDR2 is YFSETQ in the germline V gene. There are 15 residues in the CDR3. DNA of the CDR3: TGCGCCAGCAGCTTGGCCGGGACTAGTGTCTACGAGCAGTACTTC. This sequence encodes CASSLAGTSVYEQYF.

This chain connects TRBV9 to TRBJ2-2, with D perhaps TRBD1 or TRBD2 (5 bases each). CDR3 length: 13 amino acids. Germline-derived CDR1 and CDR2 are SGDLS and YYNGEE. Trimming removed 9 bases from V and 5 bases from J, with 14 bases in between. CDR3 nucleotide sequence: TGTGCCACCAGGGAGACGAGTACCGGGGAGCTGTTTTTT. Its translation: CATRETSTGELFF. Combining the CDR3 with reference TRBV9 and TRBJ2-2 gives the whole variable domain DSGVTQTPKHLITATGQRVTLRCSPRSGDLSVYWYQQSLDQGLQFLIQYYNGEERAKGNILERFSAQQFPDLHSELNLSSLELGDSALYFCATRETSTGELFFGEGSRLTVL.

The chain combines TRBV5-1 with TRBJ2-3; D is ambiguous. Germline values: CDR1 SGHRS, CDR2 YFSETQ. V lost 0 bases, J lost 0 bases, and 8 bases lay in between. The CDR3 consists of 15 residues. This CDR3 is CASSLGQISTDTQYF. The CDR3 DNA is TGCGCCAGCAGCTTGGGACAAATTAGCACAGATACGCAGTATTTT.

This clone was recorded only once. This rearrangement joins TRBV6-2 or TRBV6-3 to TRBJ2-5; 15 nucleotides match TRBD2. This CDR3 has 16 residues. J was trimmed by 2 bases and V by 5 bases; bases with no gene match: 3. CDR1 is MNHEY, CDR2 SVGEGT, per germline. This CDR3 reads CASSQGLAGGQETQYF. CDR3 in DNA: TGTGCCAGCAGTCAAGGACTAGCGGGGGGGCAAGAGACCCAGTACTTC.

V and J are TRBV28 and TRBJ2-5, with D perhaps TRBD1 (6 bases). Germline lookup yields CDR1 MDHEN and CDR2 SYDVKM. V was trimmed by 8 bases and J by 5 bases, leaving 15 bases between them. There are 13 residues in the CDR3. The CDR3 here is CASSAGVRETQYF. The CDR3 DNA reads as TGTGCCAGCTCGGCAGGGGTACGGGAGACCCAGTACTTC. Drawing the rest from reference TRBV28 and TRBJ2-5, the complete variable domain is DVKVTQSSRYLVKRTGEKVFLECVQDMDHENMFWYRQDPGLGLRLIYFSYDVKMKEKGDIPEGYSVSREKKERFSLILESASTNQTSMYLCASSAGVRETQYFGPGTRLLVL.

DNA of the CDR3: TGTGCCAGCAGACCCGGCGGGGGGAAGATTAATGAGCAGTTCTTC. The encoded protein is CASRPGGGKINEQFF. The chain joins TRBV14 to TRBJ2-1; 8 bases agree with TRBD2. The germline gives CDR1 SGHDN, CDR2 FVKESK. CDR3 length equals 15 residues. Trimming removed 6 bases from V and 7 bases from J; junction bases left unmatched: 11.

The rearrangement links TRBV10-2 to TRBJ2-3; 7 bases agree with TRBD2. Germline trimming cut 7 bases from V and 3 bases from J; bases unmatched to any gene: 7. CDR3 length: 14 amino acids. Germline V gene data show CDR1 as WSHSY and CDR2 as SAAADI. DNA for the CDR3: TGCGCCAGCAAGAGGCGGGAGAGGACAGATACGCAGTATTTT. Residues: CASKRRERTDTQYF.

The CDR3 sequence is CSGRQGAGGEQFF. The CDR3, as DNA: TGCAGCGGTAGACAGGGGGCGGGTGGGGAGCAGTTCTTC. The J gene is TRBJ2-1, the V gene TRBV29-1; 10 nucleotides match TRBD1. This CDR3 has 13 amino acids. Germline loops: CDR1 SQVTM, CDR2 ANQGSEA. Trimming removed 7 bases from V and 10 bases from J; junction bases left unmatched: 10.

A remark on this clone: The sample holds other DNA sequences that translate to the same CDR3. The chain joins TRBV19 to TRBJ1-5; D not certain. Germline V gene sequence: CDR1 LNHDA, CDR2 SQIVND (reference sequence). Trimming shortened V by 2 bases and J by 1 base, and 3 bases separated the two germline ends. The CDR3 is made up of 13 amino acids. CDR3 bases: TGTGCCAGTAGTATACAAAGCAATCAGCCCCAGCATTTT. It encodes CASSIQSNQPQHF.

The J gene is TRBJ1-1, the V gene TRBV18; weak D call: TRBD1 (6 bases). CDR3 length equals 13 residues. Looked up from germline, CDR1 is KGHSH and CDR2 is LQKENI. The V end was cut by 6 bases, the J end by 4 bases, with 12 bases between. CDR3 DNA sequence: TGTGCCAGCTCTCTACAGGGAACCACTGAAGCTTTCTTT. This gives the protein CASSLQGTTEAFF. The whole variable domain, filled in from reference TRBV18 and TRBJ1-1, reads NAGVMQNPRHLVRRRGQEARLRCSPMKGHSHVYWYRQLPEEGLKFMVYLQKENIIDESGMPKERFSAEFPKEGPSILRIQQVVRGDSAAYFCASSLQGTTEAFFGQGTRLTVV.

The J gene is TRBJ1-5, the V gene TRBV6-6, with a possible D match to TRBD1 (5 bases). The V gene lost 5 bases and the J gene lost 6 bases, with 8 bases spanning the gap. This CDR3 spans 12 amino acids. CDR1 and CDR2 (germline): MNHNY, SVGAGI (reference sequence). This chain's CDR3 is CASSTDSQPQHF. CDR3 bases: TGTGCCAGCAGTACTGACAGTCAGCCCCAGCATTTT.

The rearrangement uses TRBV10-1 and TRBJ2-1, with TRBD1 identical over 7 bases. The CDR3 loop spans 14 amino acids. CDR1 and CDR2 from the germline V gene are WNHNN and SYGVQD (reference sequence). V was clipped by 4 bases and J by 12 bases; unmatched bases: 12. DNA of the CDR3: TGCGCCAGCAGTGGACCGAACAGGGGTGAGGGGCAGTTCTTC. This gives the protein CASSGPNRGEGQFF.

To note about this clone: Other nucleotide sequences from this sample produce the same CDR3. The chain combines TRBV5-1 with TRBJ2-1; 8 bases line up with TRBD2. The CDR3 contains 15 residues. Trimming at V came to 0 bases and at J to 4 bases, leaving 3 bases not matched to a gene. Germline CDR1 and CDR2: SGHRS and YFSETQ. CDR3 in amino acids: CASSLASGSYNEQFF. DNA of the CDR3: TGCGCCAGCAGCTTGGCTAGCGGGTCATACAATGAGCAGTTCTTC.

The chain combines TRBV6-6 with TRBJ1-4; D may be TRBD1 (6 bases). CDR3 length: 16 residues. Trimming pared 7 bases from V and 8 bases from J, leaving 23 bases between. The germline V gene has CDR1 MNHNY and CDR2 SVGAGI (reference sequence). Here the CDR3 DNA reads TGTGCCAGCATCCGTCGCGGGGGCGGAGGTCGAGAAAAACTGTTTTTT. It codes for CASIRRGGGGREKLFF.

The chain employs TRBV28 and TRBJ1-2; D is perhaps TRBD1 (6 bases). This CDR3 contains 16 residues. The V end was cut by 3 bases, the J end by 5 bases, with 19 bases between. Germline-derived CDR1 and CDR2 are MDHEN and SYDVKM. The CDR3: CASSFPPGVVGYGYTF. CDR3 nucleotide sequence: TGTGCCAGCAGTTTCCCGCCAGGGGTCGTTGGGTATGGCTACACCTTC.

V usage is TRBV7-2 and J usage is TRBJ1-1, with D perhaps matching TRBD1 (5 bases). CDR1 is SGHTA, CDR2 FQGNSA, per germline. The CDR3 is 14 residues long. V shed 3 bases and J shed 4 bases, with 12 bases lying between them. CDR3 nucleotides: TGTGCCAGCAGCTTGAAGCAGGGAGGCACTGAAGCTTTCTTT. This sequence encodes CASSLKQGGTEAFF. The entire variable domain, with the rest obtained from reference TRBV7-2 and TRBJ1-1, is as follows: GAGVSQSPSNKVTEKGKDVELRCDPISGHTALYWYRQSLGQGLEFLIYFQGNSAPDKSGLPSDRFSAERTGGSVSTLTIQRTQQEDSAVYLCASSLKQGGTEAFFGQGTRLTVV.

The genes are TRBV6-6 and TRBJ2-3; D is uncertain. Germline values: CDR1 MNHNY, CDR2 SVGAGI (reference sequence). The CDR3 has 12 amino acids. Trimming cost V 5 bases and J 6 bases, with 9 bases left between them. The CDR3 protein is CASSHLEDTQYF. CDR3 DNA: TGTGCCAGCAGTCATCTTGAGGATACGCAGTATTTT.

V and J are TRBV3-1 (or the pseudogene TRBV3-2) and TRBJ2-7, with TRBD1 as a possible D gene (6 bases). CDR1 LGHDT and CDR2 YNNKEL come from the germline V gene (reference sequence). The CDR3 is 13 residues long. V lost 2 bases and J lost 2, with 7 bases in between. CDR3: CASSQQGPYEQYF. The CDR3 DNA is TGTGCCAGCAGCCAACAGGGGCCCTACGAGCAGTACTTC.